Each of the 9 T cell receptor beta chains below was sequenced from the same sample in a study of CD8 T cells in ankylosing spondylitis. In TCRdb, the 5' RACE reads were re-called with MiXCR into one record per CDR3 protein. The data contain about 220,000 distinct CDR3 sequences, about 10% of them seen just once; the ten biggest clones take up under 25%. What was sequenced was blood, either unsorted or a sorted T cell fraction (not recorded which). Receptors originate from a male donor with ankylosing spondylitis or in good health (not recorded which).

Many counts were recorded for this clonotype. The J gene is TRBJ2-5, the V gene TRBV10-3, with TRBD1 identical over 8 bases. Germline values: CDR1 ENHRY, CDR2 SYGVKD. There are 14 residues in the CDR3. The ends lost 8 bases at V and 3 bases at J; junction bases unmatched: 8. CDR3 protein: CAIRAETGEETQYF. DNA of the CDR3: TGTGCCATCCGTGCCGAGACAGGGGAAGAGACCCAGTACTTC.

This clonotype was observed a few times. The V gene is TRBV7-6, the J gene TRBJ2-7; 11 bases are shared with TRBD2. The CDR3 is 15 residues long. V dropped 5 bases and J dropped 6; count of bases not matched to a gene: 9. The germline V gene encodes CDR1 SGHVS and CDR2 FNYEAQ. CDR3 bases: TGTGCCAGCAGCCGTACTAGCGGGGGCTCGATCGAGCAGTACTTC. Translated: CASSRTSGGSIEQYF.

The CDR3 is CASSLIAFSASAGELFF. The CDR3 nucleotides read TGCGCCAGCAGCTTGATCGCGTTCTCAGCATCCGCCGGGGAGCTGTTTTTT. The chain joins TRBV5-1 to TRBJ2-2; D gene unclear. Trimming stripped 1 base from V and 6 bases from J, with 19 bases between. The length of the CDR3 is 17 residues. Germline CDR1 reads SGHRS; CDR2 reads YFSETQ.

There are a few counts of this clonotype. The chain combines TRBV6-2 or TRBV6-3 with TRBJ2-5; D tentatively fits TRBD1 or TRBD2 (5 bases each). The V gene's germline CDR1 is MNHEY and CDR2 SVGEGT. This CDR3 comprises 14 residues. With 6 bases removed from V and 5 bases from J, the gap between germline ends came to 16 bases. In DNA, the CDR3 is TGTGCCAGCAGGGAACCGGGACCGCCGGAGACCCAGTACTTC. It specifies CASREPGPPETQYF.

This clonotype was seen at least ten times. V usage is TRBV29-1 and J usage is TRBJ2-2, with D maybe TRBD2 (5 bases). The CDR3 is made up of 16 amino acids. The V gene's germline CDR1 is SQVTM and CDR2 ANQGSEA. V lost 0 bases to trimming and J lost 4 bases, with 15 bases between them. CDR3 amino acids: CSVEDRRGPGTGELFF. CDR3 in DNA: TGCAGCGTTGAAGATCGACGAGGGCCGGGCACCGGGGAGCTGTTTTTT.

This clonotype came up many times. The chain uses TRBV7-3 and TRBJ2-3, with D uncertain. Germline-derived CDR1 and CDR2 are SGHTA and FQGTGA. Trimming took off 2 bases at V and 4 bases at J, with 7 bases between the two ends. The CDR3 loop spans 13 amino acids. The CDR3 sequence: CASSLLGADTQYF. CDR3 sequence (DNA): TGTGCCAGCAGCTTACTTGGGGCAGATACGCAGTATTTT.

This clonotype was observed a few times. The chain uses TRBV3-1 and TRBJ1-1, with 7 bases matching TRBD1. The CDR3 is made up of 14 amino acids. Germline lookup yields CDR1 LGHDT and CDR2 YNNKEL (reference sequence). J was trimmed by 5 bases and V by 4 bases; bases with no gene match: 7. Here the CDR3 reads CASSPPGGATEAFF. CDR3 DNA sequence: TGTGCCAGCAGCCCCCCAGGGGGAGCAACTGAAGCTTTCTTT. The full variable domain, completed using reference TRBV3-1 and TRBJ1-1, is DTAVSQTPKYLVTQMGNDKSIKCEQNLGHDTMYWYKQDSKKFLKIMFSYNNKELIINETVPNRFSPKSPDKAHLNLHINSLELGDSAVYFCASSPPGGATEAFFGQGTRLTVV.

Many counts were recorded for this clonotype. This sequence joins TRBV15 and TRBJ2-3; 7 positions match TRBD2. CDR3 length: 14 residues. Germline V CDR1 and CDR2: LNHNV, YYDKDF (reference sequence). The ends lost 0 bases at V and 4 bases at J; junction bases unmatched: 1. CDR3 coding DNA: TGTGCCACCAGCAGAGACCTAGCGGCAGATACGCAGTATTTT. This encodes CATSRDLAADTQYF.

The rearrangement links TRBV7-2 to TRBJ2-1, with D possibly being TRBD1 (5 bases). V was trimmed by 1 base and J by 10 bases, leaving 14 bases between them. The CDR3 runs 14 residues. CDR1 is SGHTA, CDR2 FQGNSA, per germline. In DNA form, the CDR3 reads TGTGCCAGCAGCTTAGATTTACCATCAGGGGAGCAGTTCTTC. As protein: CASSLDLPSGEQFF.